This T cell receptor (beta chain) was captured by sequencing in a study of breast tumors, draining lymph nodes, adjacent tissues. Overall study findings and caveats: Tumor TCR diversity was below lymph nodes but above nontumor tissue. Tumor T cell lymph node origin was a supported hypothesis, not proven.

TCRdb re-called the multiplex PCR reads through MiXCR, storing one row per CDR3 protein. The sample includes more than 200,000 distinct CDR3 sequences, approximately 30% of them seen just once. To note about this clonotype: Its antigen is still unknown.

Axillary draining lymph nodes of breast cancer patients supplied the node samples. This CDR3 is built from 15 residues. The germline CDR1 and CDR2 sequences are KGHSH and LQKENI. Trimming pared 4 bases from V and 5 bases from J, leaving 15 bases between. The sequenced material came from axillary lymph node tissue. The source is a female donor with breast cancer. Some clones in this sample may be carry-over from other donors' samples. V usage is TRBV18 and J usage is TRBJ2-4, with D tentatively TRBD1 (6 bases). Here the CDR3 DNA reads TGTGCCAGCTCACTCAAACAGGGTGGGGAAAACATTCAGTACTTC. It is translated as CASSLKQGGENIQYF.